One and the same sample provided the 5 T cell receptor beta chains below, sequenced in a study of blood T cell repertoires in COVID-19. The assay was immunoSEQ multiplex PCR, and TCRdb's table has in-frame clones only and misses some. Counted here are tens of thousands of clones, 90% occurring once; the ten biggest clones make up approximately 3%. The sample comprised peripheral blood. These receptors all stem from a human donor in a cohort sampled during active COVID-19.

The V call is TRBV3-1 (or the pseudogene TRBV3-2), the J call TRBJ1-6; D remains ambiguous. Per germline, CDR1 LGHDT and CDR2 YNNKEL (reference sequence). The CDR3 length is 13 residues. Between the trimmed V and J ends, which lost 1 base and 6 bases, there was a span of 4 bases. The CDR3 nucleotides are TGTGCCAGCAGCCAAGCTCCTAATTCACCCCTCCACTTT. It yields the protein CASSQAPNSPLHF.

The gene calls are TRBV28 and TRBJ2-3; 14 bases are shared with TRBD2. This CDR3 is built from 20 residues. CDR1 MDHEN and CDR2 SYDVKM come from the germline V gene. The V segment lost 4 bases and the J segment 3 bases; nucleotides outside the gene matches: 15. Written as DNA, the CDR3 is TGTGCCAGCAGTTCTGAAAGCGGGACTAGCGGGAGTCCTGGGACAGATACGCAGTATTTT. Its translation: CASSSESGTSGSPGTDTQYF.

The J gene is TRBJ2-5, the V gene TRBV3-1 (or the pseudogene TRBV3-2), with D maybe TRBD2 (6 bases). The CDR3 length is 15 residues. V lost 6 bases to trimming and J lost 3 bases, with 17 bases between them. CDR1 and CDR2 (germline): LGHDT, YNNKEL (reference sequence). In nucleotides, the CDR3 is TGTGCCAGCAGTCCACTCCGGGACTCTAAAGAGACCCAGTACTTC. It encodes CASSPLRDSKETQYF.

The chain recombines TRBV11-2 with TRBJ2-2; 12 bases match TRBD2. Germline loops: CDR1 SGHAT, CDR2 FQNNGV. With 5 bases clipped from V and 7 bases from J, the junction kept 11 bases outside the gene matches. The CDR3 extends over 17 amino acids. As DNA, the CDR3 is TGTGCCAGCAGCCAGAGACTAGCGGGGGAGAAGGGCGGGGAGCTGTTTTTT. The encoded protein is CASSQRLAGEKGGELFF.

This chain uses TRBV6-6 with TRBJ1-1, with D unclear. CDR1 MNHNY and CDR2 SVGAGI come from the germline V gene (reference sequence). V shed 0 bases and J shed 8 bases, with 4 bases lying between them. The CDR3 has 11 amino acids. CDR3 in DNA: TGTGCCAGCAGTTACTCGGGCGAAGCTTTCTTT. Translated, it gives CASSYSGEAFF.